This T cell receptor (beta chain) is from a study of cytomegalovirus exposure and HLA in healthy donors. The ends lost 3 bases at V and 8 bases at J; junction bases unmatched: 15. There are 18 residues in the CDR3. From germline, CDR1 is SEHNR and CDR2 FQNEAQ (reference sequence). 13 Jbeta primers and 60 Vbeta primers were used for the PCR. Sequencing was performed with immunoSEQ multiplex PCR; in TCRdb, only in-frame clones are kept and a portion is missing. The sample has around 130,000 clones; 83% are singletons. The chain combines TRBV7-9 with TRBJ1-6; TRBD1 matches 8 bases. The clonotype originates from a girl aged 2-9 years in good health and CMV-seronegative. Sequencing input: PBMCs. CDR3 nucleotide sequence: TGTGCCAGCAGCTTCGGAGCAAAATCGACAGGGGAATATTCACCCCTCCACTTT. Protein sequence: CASSFGAKSTGEYSPLHF. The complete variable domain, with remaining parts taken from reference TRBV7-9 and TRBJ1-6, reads DTGVSQNPRHKITKRGQNVTFRCDPISEHNRLYWYRQTLGQGPEFLTYFQNEAQLEKSRLLSDRFSAERPKGSFSTLEIQRTEQGDSAMYLCASSFGAKSTGEYSPLHFGNGTRLTVT.